The next 8 T cell receptor beta chains were all read from a single sample in a study of shared clonotypes between healthy human individuals. Generated by immunoSEQ multiplex PCR, the TCRdb table keeps only in-frame clones and is missing some. The sample contains fewer than 1.8 million clones, just under 99% of which appear only once. Material: naive CD4+ T cells sorted from blood. Subset described: CD45RA+ positively selected. The origin of the receptors is a man aged 25-40 years in good health.

The chain uses TRBV5-1 and TRBJ2-7; 9 bases fit TRBD1. Trimming cost V 0 bases and J 5 bases; bases outside gene matches: 6. The germline gives CDR1 SGHRS, CDR2 YFSETQ. The CDR3 sequence is 15 residues long. The CDR3 DNA sequence: TGCGCCAGCAGCTTGGCCGGGGACAGGGTTGACGAGCAGTACTTC. Its translation is CASSLAGDRVDEQYF.

This sequence joins TRBV6-5 and TRBJ1-2; perhaps TRBD1 as D (6 bases). The V end was cut by 4 bases, the J end by 3 bases, with 15 bases between. Germline CDR1 MNHEY, CDR2 SVGAGI. The CDR3 runs to 15 residues. For the CDR3, the DNA is TGTGCCAGCAGTTTCGGCCCAGGGGCCGACTATGGCTACACCTTC. Its protein product is CASSFGPGADYGYTF.

The chain is built from TRBV19 and TRBJ1-1, with D possibly matching TRBD1 (5 bases). V lost 5 bases, J lost 7 bases, and 23 bases lay in between. This CDR3 is 16 amino acids long. Germline loops: CDR1 LNHDA, CDR2 SQIVND (reference sequence). The CDR3 here is CASSWRAARAGVEAFF. The CDR3 nucleotides read TGTGCCAGTAGTTGGAGGGCGGCTAGGGCGGGGGTTGAAGCTTTCTTT.

V usage is TRBV28 and J usage is TRBJ1-1, with a weak D call TRBD1 (6 bases). The CDR3 has 14 amino acids. CDR1 and CDR2 (germline): MDHEN, SYDVKM. The V and J ends lost 5 bases and 3 bases respectively, with 13 bases between them. The CDR3 reads CASSLGGQYTEAFF. CDR3 sequence (DNA): TGTGCCAGCAGTCTGGGGGGGCAGTACACTGAAGCTTTCTTT.

V is TRBV7-9 and J is TRBJ1-2; D remains unclear. The V gene's germline CDR1 is SEHNR and CDR2 FQNEAQ (reference sequence). The CDR3 length is 14 residues. V lost 10 bases, J lost 4 bases, and 19 bases lay in between. CDR3 coding DNA: TGTGCCATTAGGGCAGCCGACTTTTTCTATGGCTACACCTTC. This sequence encodes CAIRAADFFYGYTF.

This sequence joins TRBV28 and TRBJ2-1; D assignment may be TRBD1 or TRBD2 (5 bases each). This CDR3 region has 13 residues. The germline V gene has CDR1 MDHEN and CDR2 SYDVKM. The V end lost 3 bases, the J end lost 3 bases, and 6 bases lay between the germline ends. The CDR3 sequence is CASSLGVYNEQFF. CDR3 nucleotide sequence: TGTGCCAGCAGTTTGGGGGTCTACAATGAGCAGTTCTTC.

The chain couples TRBV11-2 to TRBJ2-3; TRBD1 aligns across 9 bases. The ends lost 5 bases at V and 5 bases at J; junction bases unmatched: 5. The length of the CDR3 is 14 residues. Per the germline V gene, CDR1 is SGHAT and CDR2 is FQNNGV. CDR3 amino acids: CASSPNRGQDTQYF. The CDR3 bases are TGTGCCAGCAGCCCAAACAGGGGGCAAGATACGCAGTATTTT.

On this clone: The same CDR3 can be traced to other DNA sequences in this sample. The chain couples TRBV28 to TRBJ2-1; no clear D. This CDR3 has 15 amino acids. Germline V lookup: CDR1 MDHEN, CDR2 SYDVKM. The V end lost 3 bases, the J end lost 0 bases, and 9 bases lay between the germline ends. The CDR3 DNA reads as TGTGCCAGCAGTTTCGGCGGCAGCTCCTACAATGAGCAGTTCTTC. Translation gives CASSFGGSSYNEQFF.